This T cell receptor beta chain was sequenced for a study of CD8 T cells in Susac syndrome. This CDR3 spans 18 amino acids. From germline, CDR1 is LNHNV and CDR2 YYDKDF (reference sequence). Trimming left V 3 bases short and J 11 bases short, with 26 bases between. Included as multiple sclerosis controls were treatment-naive patients who had stable or active relapsing-remitting disease. The authors negatively isolated CD8+ and CD4+ T cells and FACS-enriched TEMRA cells. RNA totalling roughly 0.45 to 1 ug underwent reverse transcription with random hexamers. TCRdb re-called the immunoSEQ multiplex PCR reads with MiXCR, one entry per CDR3 protein. This table holds about 440,000 distinct CDR3 sequences, more than 80% found once.

This sequence joins TRBV15 and TRBJ1-6, with unresolved D. The sequenced sample consisted of CD8+ T cells from PBMCs. The sequence was obtained from a human donor with multiple sclerosis. The CDR3 reads CATSSARNGRGVGAPLHF. The CDR3 DNA follows: TGTGCCACCAGCAGTGCACGTAATGGACGGGGAGTAGGAGCACCCCTCCACTTT.